The text below deals with one T cell receptor (beta chain). Its antigen target is currently unknown. No much larger clonotype is one base removed from it; base qualities were not supplied. The immunoSEQ Assay, a bias-controlled multiplex PCR, was used to amplify TCRbeta CDR3 regions from genomic DNA. Concerning the study's data processing: The number of nucleated cells in each sample was estimated by amplification of reference gene primers within the assay. To quantify the absolute abundance of each unique TCRbeta CDR3 rearrangement, sequence reads were collapsed and filtered. For each sample, productive Simpson clonality was calculated by taking the square root of Simpson's diversity index across productive rearrangements. The table was pulled from immuneACCESS by TCRdb, which kept in-frame rearrangements only. Such tables lose some clones; where checked, under half of the loss comes from unresolved V genes, and the rest has no known cause. V and J calls and clone size are as listed in that table; D and trimming were resolved from the DNA. This sample gives hundreds of thousands of clones in total; 80% to 85% of them show up just once. Around 25% of the sample belongs to the ten largest clones.

V is trimmed back by 2 bases and J by 4 bases, and the junction contains 20 bases that no gene match accounts for. Looking up the germline V gene yields CDR1 SGHDN and CDR2 FVKESK. The CDR3 covers 21 residues, taking in both the cysteine and the phenylalanine. The retained sequence is limited to the CDR3, 63 bases, with the frame set at the first base. This entry comes from a study of blood T cell repertoires in COVID-19 (dated by TCRdb to 2018 to 2020). Concerning the study at large: The collaborator samples originated in the United States, Italy and Spain and spanned the acute and convalescent phases of COVID-19. The prospective study material was composed of cDNA or gDNA derived from T cells, B-cell-depleted T cells, or PBMCs. Deeply sampled blood TCRbeta repertoires from subjects exposed to, actively infected with, or recovered from COVID-19 were included in the dataset. A freely available public database, intended as a resource for researchers studying the immune response to SARS-CoV-2, is where the repertoires were released. Samples came from the ongoing ImmuneRACE study (first 160 participants) plus 1,254 subjects from 6 global collaborators. Sample metadata almost always included a de-identified subject ID, COVID-19 status, age in years and sex. Where available, HLA class I and class II types were taken from metadata supplied by the sample provider and were not determined by assay-based typing. Here is what the overall study found, with its caveats: The amount of clinical and demographic metadata varied by source and participant and was provided uncurated.

Whole blood was collected in K2EDTA tubes by collaborating institutions according to the institutions' own protocols. For TCRbeta analysis, collaborators shipped samples in one of three forms: frozen whole blood, isolated PBMCs, or DNA extracted from either of those sample types. The sequenced sample was peripheral blood. The chain employs TRBV14 and TRBJ2-7, with 13 bases aligning to TRBD2. This sequence originates from a middle-aged man with acute or convalescent COVID-19. The CDR3 protein is CASSQSWHSPLTSGRRYEQYF. Read as DNA, the sequence is TGTGCCAGCAGCCAAAGCTGGCATTCCCCTCTGACTAGCGGGAGGAGATACGAGCAGTACTTC.